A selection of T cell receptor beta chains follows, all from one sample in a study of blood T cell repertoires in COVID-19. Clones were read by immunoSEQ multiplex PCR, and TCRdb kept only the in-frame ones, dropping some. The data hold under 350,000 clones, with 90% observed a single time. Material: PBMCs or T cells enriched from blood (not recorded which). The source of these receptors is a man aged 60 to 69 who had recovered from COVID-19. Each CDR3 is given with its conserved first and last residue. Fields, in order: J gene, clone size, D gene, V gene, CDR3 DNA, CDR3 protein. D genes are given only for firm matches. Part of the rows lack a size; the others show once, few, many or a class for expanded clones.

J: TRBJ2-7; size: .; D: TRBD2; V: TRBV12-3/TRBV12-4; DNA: TGTGCCAGCAGTTGGGGAGGGGCCGAGCAGTACTTC; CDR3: CASSWGGAEQYF
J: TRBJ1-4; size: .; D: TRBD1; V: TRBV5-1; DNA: TGCGCCAGCAGCTTGTCAGGACAGGGGATAGTAAAACTGTTTTTT; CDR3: CASSLSGQGIVKLFF
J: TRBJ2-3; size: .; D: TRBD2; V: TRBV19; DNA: TGTGCCAGTAGTATATTTAGCGGGGGGGCACTAGATACGCAGTATTTT; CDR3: CASSIFSGGALDTQYF
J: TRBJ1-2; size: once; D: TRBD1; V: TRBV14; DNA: TGTGCCAGCAGCCATCCTTCCGGGACAGGGGACCTTATCGACTATGGCTACACCTTC; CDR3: CASSHPSGTGDLIDYGYTF
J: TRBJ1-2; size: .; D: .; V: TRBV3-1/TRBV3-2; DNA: TGTGCCAGCAGCCAAGGGGGTGTACAGGGCTATGGCTACACCTTC; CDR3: CASSQGGVQGYGYTF
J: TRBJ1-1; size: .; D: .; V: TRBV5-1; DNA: TGCGCCAGCAGACCCGCAGGGAACACTGAAGCTTTCTTT; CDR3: CASRPAGNTEAFF
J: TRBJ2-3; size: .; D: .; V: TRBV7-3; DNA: TGTGCCAGCAGCTGGAGAGGAGGGAGCACAGATACGCAGTATTTT; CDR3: CASSWRGGSTDTQYF
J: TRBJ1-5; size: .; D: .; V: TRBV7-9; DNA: TGTGCCAGCAGCTTATCTGGCAGGGGTTTATGGCAGCCCCAGCATTTT; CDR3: CASSLSGRGLWQPQHF
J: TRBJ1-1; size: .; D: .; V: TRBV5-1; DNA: TGCGCCAGCAGCCCGGACAGCCAGAACACTGAAGCTTTCTTT; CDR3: CASSPDSQNTEAFF
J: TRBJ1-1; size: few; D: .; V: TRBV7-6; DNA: TGTGCCAGCAGCTTAGGACGGTCAGGGTCATCGATGAACACTGAAGCTTTCTTT; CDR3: CASSLGRSGSSMNTEAFF
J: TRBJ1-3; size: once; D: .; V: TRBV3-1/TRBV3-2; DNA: TGTGCCAGCACCCCAGCGAGCTCTGGAAACACCATATATTTT; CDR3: CASTPASSGNTIYF
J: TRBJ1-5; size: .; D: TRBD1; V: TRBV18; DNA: TGTGCCAGCTCCCCAGGACAGGGAATTTTGCAGCCCCAGCATTTT; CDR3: CASSPGQGILQPQHF
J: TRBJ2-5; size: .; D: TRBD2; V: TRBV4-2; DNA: TGTGCCAGCAGCCAAGATTCTTTGGCGGGGGGGCGTGTTGAGACCCAGTACTTC; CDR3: CASSQDSLAGGRVETQYF
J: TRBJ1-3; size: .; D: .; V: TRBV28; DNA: TGTGCCAGCAGTTATTCGTCCGGACAGTCTGGAAACACCATATATTTT; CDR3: CASSYSSGQSGNTIYF
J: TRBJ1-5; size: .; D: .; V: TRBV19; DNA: TGTGCCACCGAGACAGGCAGCAATCAGCCCCAGCATTTT; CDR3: CATETGSNQPQHF
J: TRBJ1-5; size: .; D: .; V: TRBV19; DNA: TGTGCCAGTAGTATCTGGTCAGGGGCCAATCAGCCCCAGCATTTT; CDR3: CASSIWSGANQPQHF
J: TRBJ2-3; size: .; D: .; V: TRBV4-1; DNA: TGCGCCAGCAGCCAAGAGTGGGCTGGGGGCAGAGAAAGGGCAGATACGCAGTATTTT; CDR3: CASSQEWAGGRERADTQYF
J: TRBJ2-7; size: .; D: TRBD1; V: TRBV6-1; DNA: TGTGCCAGCAGTGAAGTGGGGACAGGGGCGATGTACGAGCAGTACTTC; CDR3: CASSEVGTGAMYEQYF
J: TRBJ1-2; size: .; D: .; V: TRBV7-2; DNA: TGTGCCAGCAGCTTTACAGCCTATGGCTACACCTTC; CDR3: CASSFTAYGYTF
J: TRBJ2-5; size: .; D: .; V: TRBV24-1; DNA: TGTGCCACCAGTGGGGCTACAGCCGGGGGAGAGACCCAGTACTTC; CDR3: CATSGATAGGETQYF
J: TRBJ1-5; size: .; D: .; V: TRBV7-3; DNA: TGTGCCAGCAGCTTTTCGGGGGGGCCCCAGCATTTT; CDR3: CASSFSGGPQHF
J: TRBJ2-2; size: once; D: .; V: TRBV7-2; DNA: TGTGCCAGCAGCCCCCGCCGAGACACCGGGGAGCTGTTTTTT; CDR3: CASSPRRDTGELFF
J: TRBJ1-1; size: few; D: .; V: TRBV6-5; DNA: TGTGCCAGCATCCCCACGGGCACTGAAGCTTTCTTT; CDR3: CASIPTGTEAFF
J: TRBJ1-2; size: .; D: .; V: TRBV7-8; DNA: TGTGCCAGCAGCCCCGACAGCTATGGCTACACCTTC; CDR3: CASSPDSYGYTF
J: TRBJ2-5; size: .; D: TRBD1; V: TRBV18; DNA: TGTGCCAGCTCACTTCAGGGGGCGCATAGGGAGACCCAGTACTTC; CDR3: CASSLQGAHRETQYF
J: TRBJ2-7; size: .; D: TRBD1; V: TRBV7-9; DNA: TGTGCCAGCAGCGAAGACAGGGGGTTCCCCTCCTACGAGCAGTACTTC; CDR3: CASSEDRGFPSYEQYF
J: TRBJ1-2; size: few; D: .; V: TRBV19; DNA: TGTGCCAGTAGTATGGGCAGGGACTATGGCTACACCTTC; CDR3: CASSMGRDYGYTF
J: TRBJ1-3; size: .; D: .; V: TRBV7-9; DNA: TGTGCCAGCAGCTTAGCGACAGCTGGAAACACCATATATTTT; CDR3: CASSLATAGNTIYF
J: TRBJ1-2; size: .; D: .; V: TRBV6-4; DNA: TGTGCCAGCAGTGCCCAGGGCTATGGCTACACCTTC; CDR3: CASSAQGYGYTF
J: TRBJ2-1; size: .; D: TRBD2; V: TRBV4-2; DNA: TGTGCCAGCAGCCACCTCAAGACTGGCGGGGGGGCTTACAATGAGCAGTTCTTC; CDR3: CASSHLKTGGGAYNEQFF
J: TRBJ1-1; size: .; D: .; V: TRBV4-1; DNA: TGCGCCAGCAGCCAAGACGGAGCGGTGAACACTGAAGCTTTCTTT; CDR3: CASSQDGAVNTEAFF
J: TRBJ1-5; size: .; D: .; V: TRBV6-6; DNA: TGTGCCAGCAGTTACCCAGGGTTTCTCCGTCAGCCCCAGCATTTT; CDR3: CASSYPGFLRQPQHF
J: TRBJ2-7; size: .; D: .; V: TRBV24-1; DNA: TGTGCCACCAGCCCTGGTCCCGGCAGAGGCGAGCAGTACTTC; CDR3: CATSPGPGRGEQYF
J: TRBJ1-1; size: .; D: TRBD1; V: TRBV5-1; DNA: TGCGCCAGCAGTGCTTCAGGGGGCCCTGGGACTGAAGCTTTCTTT; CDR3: CASSASGGPGTEAFF
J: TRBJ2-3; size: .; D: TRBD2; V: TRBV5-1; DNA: TGCGCCAGCAGCTCGGGCGGGGGGGGCACAGATACGCAGTATTTT; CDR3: CASSSGGGGTDTQYF
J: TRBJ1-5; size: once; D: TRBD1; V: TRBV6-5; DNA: TGTGCCAGCAGCCGAACTCAGGGGGCCCGGCCCCAGCATTTT; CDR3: CASSRTQGARPQHF
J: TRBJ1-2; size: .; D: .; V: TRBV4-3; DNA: TGCGCCAGCAGCCAAGAGCTCGGGAAGGCTAACTATGGCTACACCTTC; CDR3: CASSQELGKANYGYTF
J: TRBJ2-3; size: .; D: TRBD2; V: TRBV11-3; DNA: TGTGCCAGCAGCTCTCCCGCGGGGGGCACAGATACGCAGTATTTT; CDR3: CASSSPAGGTDTQYF
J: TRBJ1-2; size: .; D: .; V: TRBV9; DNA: TGTGCCAGCAGCCCCGATCGGGAATGGGGAAATGGCTACACCTTC; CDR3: CASSPDREWGNGYTF
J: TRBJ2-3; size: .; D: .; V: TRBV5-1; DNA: TGCGCCAGCAGCTTGGCCACTCACACAGATACGCAGTATTTT; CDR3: CASSLATHTDTQYF
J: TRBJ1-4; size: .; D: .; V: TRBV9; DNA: TGTGCCAGCAGCGCCTGGGGGGAATCCAATGAAAAACTGTTTTTT; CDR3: CASSAWGESNEKLFF
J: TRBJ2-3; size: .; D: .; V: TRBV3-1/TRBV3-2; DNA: TGTGCCAGCAGCCAAGTCGCGTTAGCGAGAGATACGCAGTATTTT; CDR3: CASSQVALARDTQYF
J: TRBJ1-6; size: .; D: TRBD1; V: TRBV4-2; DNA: TGTGCCAGCAGCTACCCGGGACAGGGTAGGGATTCACCCCTCCACTTT; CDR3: CASSYPGQGRDSPLHF
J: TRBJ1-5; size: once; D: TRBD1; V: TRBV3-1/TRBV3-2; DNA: TGTGCCAGCAGCCTTGCCGGGACAGGGACGCAGCCCCAGCATTTT; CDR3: CASSLAGTGTQPQHF
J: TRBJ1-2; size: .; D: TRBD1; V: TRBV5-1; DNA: TGCGCCAGCAGCTTAGGGGGACAGGGGACTGGCTACACCTTC; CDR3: CASSLGGQGTGYTF
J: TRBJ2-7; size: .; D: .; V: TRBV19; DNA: TGTGCCAGTAGTATACGGGGAACCTACGAGCAGTACTTC; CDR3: CASSIRGTYEQYF
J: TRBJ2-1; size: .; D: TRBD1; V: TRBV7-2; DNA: TGTGCCAGCAGCAGGGACAGGGGCCTCAATGAGCAGTTCTTC; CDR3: CASSRDRGLNEQFF
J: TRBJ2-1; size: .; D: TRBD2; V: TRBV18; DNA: TGTGCCAGCTCACTGGGGACTAGCGGGAGGGGTATCCATGAGCAGTTCTTC; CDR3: CASSLGTSGRGIHEQFF
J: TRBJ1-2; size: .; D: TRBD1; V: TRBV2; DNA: TGTGCCAGCAGTGAAATACGGTTGCAGGGACAGGCCTATGACTATGGCTACACCTTC; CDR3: CASSEIRLQGQAYDYGYTF
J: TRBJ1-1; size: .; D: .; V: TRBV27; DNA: TGTGCCAGCAGTTTATCGCACGGGGACACTGAAGCTTTCTTT; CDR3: CASSLSHGDTEAFF
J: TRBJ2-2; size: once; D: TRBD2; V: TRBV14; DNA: TGTGCCAGCAGCCTACCCGTACTAGCGGAAAACACCGGGGAGCTGTTTTTT; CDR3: CASSLPVLAENTGELFF
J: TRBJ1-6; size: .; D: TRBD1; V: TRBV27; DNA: TGTGCCAGCAGCAAAGCGGACAGGATGGGTTCACCCCTCCACTTT; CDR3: CASSKADRMGSPLHF
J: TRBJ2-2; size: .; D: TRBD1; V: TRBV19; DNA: TGTGCCAGTAGTAGGACAGGGAGCACCGGGGAGCTGTTTTTT; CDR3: CASSRTGSTGELFF